The 14 T cell receptor beta chains in this list originate from one sample, sequenced in a study of cytomegalovirus exposure and HLA in healthy donors (TCRdb year 2017). The library was built by means of the immunoSEQ multiplex PCR assay. For the multiplex PCR, a mixture combining 60 forward primers for TCR Vbeta segments and 13 reverse primers for TCR Jbeta segments was used. Entries here come from immuneACCESS through TCRdb and include only in-frame sequences with V and J called. Some clones fail to appear in such tables; in the studies checked, an unresolved V gene covers under half of the shortfall, and the cause of the remainder is unknown. A total of about 170,000 clones appear in this sample, 65% to 85% of them only once. Clones ranked in the top ten supply approximately 6.9% of the sample. Material for sequencing was PBMCs. These receptor sequences come from a man between 35 and 55 years old in good health and CMV-seropositive.

This clone was counted a few times. The V gene is TRBV27, the J gene TRBJ2-3, with 10 bases that match TRBD2. V lost 6 bases, J lost 4 bases, and 7 bases stayed unmatched. Germline CDR1 MNHEY, CDR2 SMNVEV (reference sequence). CDR3 length: 15 amino acids. As DNA, the CDR3 is TGTGCCAGCAGCCAGCCAGCGGGGGGGGCAGATACGCAGTATTTT. As protein: CASSQPAGGADTQYF.

The chain carries TRBV11-3 and TRBJ2-3, with TRBD1 identical over 7 bases. V lost 5 bases to trimming and J lost 4 bases; unmatched junction nucleotides: 0. CDR1 and CDR2 (germline): SGHNT, YENEEA. The CDR3 totals 12 residues. CDR3 in DNA: TGTGCCAGCAGCCAGGGGGCAGATACGCAGTATTTT. Its protein is CASSQGADTQYF. The full variable domain, rest sourced from reference TRBV11-3 and TRBJ2-3, is EAGVVQSPRYKIIEKKQPVAFWCNPISGHNTLYWYLQNLGQGPELLIRYENEEAVDDSQLPKDRFSAERLKGVDSTLKIQPAELGDSAVYLCASSQGADTQYFGPGTRLTVL.

The CDR3 protein is CASSQVAGRDTIYF. In DNA form, the CDR3 reads TGCGCCAGCAGCCAAGTGGCAGGGAGGGACACCATATATTTT. This chain uses TRBV4-1 with TRBJ1-3; D perhaps matches TRBD1 (5 bases). V lost 1 base, J lost 8 bases, and 12 bases lay in between. The CDR3 is 14 residues long. Looked up from germline, CDR1 is MGHRA and CDR2 is YSYEKL.

The chain employs TRBV7-8 and TRBJ1-1; TRBD1 matches 7 bases. Unmatched junction bases numbered 3, after V lost 4 bases and J lost 1 base. The CDR3 covers 14 residues. Germline V CDR1 and CDR2: SGHVS, FQNEAQ. The CDR3 DNA reads as TGTGCCAGCAGCTCAGGGACAGCGAACACTGAAGCTTTCTTT. Translating it yields CASSSGTANTEAFF.

Notes on this clone: The junction does not match germline at one end; this may be a read error. The V call is TRBV7-7, the J call TRBJ2-3; a weak D match, TRBD2 (6 bases). The CDR3 has 14 residues. CDR1 is SSHAT, CDR2 FNYEAQ, per germline (reference sequence). DNA of the CDR3: TGTGCTAGCAGCTTAGATCCGGGGGCAGATACGCAGTATTTT. It yields the protein CASSLDPGADTQYF.

The CDR3 loop is CASSLGGGNTGELFF. The CDR3, as DNA: TGTGCCAGCAGCTTAGGGGGGGGGAACACCGGGGAGCTGTTTTTT. The chain carries TRBV7-2 and TRBJ2-2, with TRBD2 matching 7 bases. V shed 1 base and J 1 base; nucleotides not matched to a gene: 0. The CDR3 has 15 amino acids. The germline CDR1 and CDR2 sequences are SGHTA and FQGNSA.

This chain uses TRBV19 with TRBJ1-1; D uncertain. The CDR3 loop spans 17 amino acids. Germline loops: CDR1 LNHDA, CDR2 SQIVND (reference sequence). With 7 bases removed from V and 4 bases from J, the gap between germline ends came to 25 bases. The CDR3 bases are TGTGCCAGTATCCCTCGCCCCGGTCCCCATGAGGGCACTGAAGCTTTCTTT. Residues: CASIPRPGPHEGTEAFF.

This chain connects TRBV2 to TRBJ1-6, with TRBD1 identical over 8 bases. CDR1 and CDR2 (germline): SNHLY, FYNNEI. This CDR3 has 15 residues. J gave up 10 bases and V 3 bases, and 8 bases lay outside the gene matches. The CDR3 DNA reads as TGTGCCAGCAGTGAGCAGGACAGGGCTGGCTCACCCCTCCACTTT. Encoded protein: CASSEQDRAGSPLHF.

In this sample, this clone turned up a few times. For the CDR3, the DNA is TGTGCCAGCAGCTCGACAAACACTGAAGCTTTCTTT. This gives the protein CASSSTNTEAFF. The rearrangement joins TRBV7-6 to TRBJ1-1, with no clear D. Germline assignment: CDR1 SGHVS and CDR2 FNYEAQ. V shed 4 bases and J shed 2 bases, with 5 bases lying between them. The CDR3 has 12 amino acids.

J is TRBJ1-6 and V is TRBV15; TRBD1 is a possible D gene (5 bases). CDR1 and CDR2 (germline): LNHNV, YYDKDF (reference sequence). V gave up 0 bases and J gave up 8 bases, with 17 bases separating them. The CDR3 is 17 amino acids. CDR3 region: CATSRDYGGGGDSPLHF. The CDR3 DNA is TGTGCCACCAGCAGAGACTATGGGGGTGGCGGGGATTCACCCCTCCACTTT.

The gene calls are TRBV19 and TRBJ2-3, with TRBD2 matching 7 bases. Trimming took 6 bases from V and 6 from J; bases not matched to a gene: 9. Germline CDR1 is LNHDA and CDR2 is SQIVND (reference sequence). CDR3 length: 14 amino acids. The CDR3 loop is CASSPRTSSDTQYF. The CDR3 nucleotides are TGTGCCAGTAGCCCAAGGACTAGTTCGGATACGCAGTATTTT.

The chain recombines TRBV6-1 with TRBJ1-6, with 7 bases that match TRBD1. CDR1 is MNHNS, CDR2 SASEGT, per germline. The CDR3 spans 14 residues. Trimming took 2 bases from V and 9 from J; bases not matched to a gene: 4. The DNA for the CDR3 is TGTGCCAGCAGTGAAAATAGGGGGCGTTCACCCCTCCACTTT. Its translation: CASSENRGRSPLHF.

For this clone: The junction and the germline gene differ at one end; a read error may be behind it. The chain uses TRBV7-7 and TRBJ2-5; 8 positions agree with TRBD2. The CDR3 loop spans 15 amino acids. Germline CDR1 reads SSHAT; CDR2 reads FNYEAQ (reference sequence). CDR3 sequence reads: CASSLDGGVGETQYF. The DNA for the CDR3 is TGTGCTAGCAGCTTGGACGGGGGGGTTGGAGAGACCCAGTACTTC.

The genes are TRBV11-2 and TRBJ2-1; TRBD2 matches 9 bases. The CDR3 extends over 17 amino acids. Germline V gene data show CDR1 as SGHAT and CDR2 as FQNNGV. With 5 bases clipped from V and 9 bases from J, the junction kept 17 bases outside the gene matches. The CDR3, as DNA: TGTGCCAGCAGCCGGGGAAGGCGGGGGGGCGGTTCGGGTGAGCAGTTCTTC. Its protein is CASSRGRRGGGSGEQFF.